One and the same sample provided the 18 T cell receptor beta chains below, sequenced in a study of blood T cell repertoires in COVID-19. TCRdb's copy holds only in-frame clones and misses some; the assay was immunoSEQ multiplex PCR. The sample shows roughly 260,000 clones, 80% to 90% of them seen only once. The specimen was peripheral blood. These receptors were taken from a woman between 45 and 65 years old with acute or convalescent COVID-19.

This clone showed up just once. The rearrangement links TRBV10-3 to TRBJ2-7, with 7 bases lining up with TRBD1. CDR1 is ENHRY, CDR2 SYGVKD, per germline. J was trimmed by 2 bases and V by 6 bases; bases with no gene match: 7. There are 14 residues in the CDR3. CDR3 nucleotides: TGTGCCATCAGGACACCGGGACAGACCTACGAGCAGTACTTC. It codes for CAIRTPGQTYEQYF.

V is TRBV28 and J is TRBJ2-7, with TRBD2 matching 14 bases. In germline, CDR1 is MDHEN, CDR2 SYDVKM. Trimming took 1 base from V and 2 from J; bases not matched to a gene: 7. The CDR3 runs 18 residues. CDR3 in DNA: TGTGCCAGCAGTTTATTCCAGAGACTAGCGGGAGGGACCTACGAGCAGTACTTC. Its protein product is CASSLFQRLAGGTYEQYF.

This chain connects TRBV5-1 to TRBJ1-4; 9 positions agree with TRBD1. In germline, CDR1 is SGHRS, CDR2 YFSETQ. The CDR3 length is 14 residues. J gave up 10 bases and V 4 bases, and 8 bases lay outside the gene matches. This CDR3 is CASSMDRGQRKLFF. CDR3 nucleotides: TGCGCCAGCAGCATGGACAGGGGTCAGCGAAAACTGTTTTTT.

The CDR3 loop is CATSDQDRSGTYEQYF. In DNA, the CDR3 is TGTGCCACCAGTGACCAGGACAGGTCAGGCACCTACGAGCAGTACTTC. This chain uses TRBV24-1 with TRBJ2-7, with 7 nucleotides matching TRBD1. The CDR3 runs to 16 residues. The V segment lost 4 bases and the J segment 2 bases; nucleotides outside the gene matches: 10. Germline V lookup: CDR1 KGHDR, CDR2 SFDVKD.

The genes are TRBV28 and TRBJ2-1; 14 bases line up with TRBD2. CDR3 length: 17 amino acids. The junction had 5 bases not matched to a gene; V was cut back by 2 bases and J by 5 bases. The germline V gene encodes CDR1 MDHEN and CDR2 SYDVKM. The CDR3 here is CASSLPGLAGVNNEQFF. CDR3 nucleotide sequence: TGTGCCAGCAGTTTACCGGGACTAGCGGGAGTGAACAATGAGCAGTTCTTC.

The V gene is TRBV5-1, the J gene TRBJ1-6, with TRBD1 identical over 7 bases. The V gene end was trimmed by 0 bases and the J gene end by 8 bases; junction bases not matched to a gene: 8. CDR1 is SGHRS, CDR2 YFSETQ, per germline. CDR3 size: 16 residues. The CDR3 spells CASSLAGTALDSPLHF. Written as DNA, the CDR3 is TGCGCCAGCAGCTTGGCCGGGACAGCGCTGGATTCACCCCTCCACTTT.

The chain joins TRBV19 to TRBJ1-2; 12 nucleotides line up with TRBD1. Germline values: CDR1 LNHDA, CDR2 SQIVND (reference sequence). J gave up 5 bases and V 4 bases, and 5 bases lay outside the gene matches. The CDR3 has 15 amino acids. In DNA form, the CDR3 reads TGTGCCAGTAGTACCGGGACAGGGGGCATTTATGGCTACACCTTC. It translates to CASSTGTGGIYGYTF.

The chain couples TRBV3-1 (or the pseudogene TRBV3-2) to TRBJ2-7, with 7 bases identical to TRBD1. The germline V gene encodes CDR1 LGHDT and CDR2 YNNKEL (reference sequence). The V and J ends lost 2 bases and 2 bases, in that order; junction bases with no gene match: 9. The CDR3 contains 16 residues. The CDR3 DNA sequence: TGTGCCAGCAGCCAACTCATTGGACAGGCCCCCTACGAGCAGTACTTC. Translated: CASSQLIGQAPYEQYF.

The rearrangement uses TRBV4-1 and TRBJ1-2; unclear D gene. V lost 3 bases to trimming and J lost 4 bases, with 9 bases between them. The germline CDR1 and CDR2 sequences are MGHRA and YSYEKL. This CDR3 region has 13 residues. The CDR3 DNA is TGCGCCAGCAGCCATCTGGGAGTCTATGGCTACACCTTC. Residues: CASSHLGVYGYTF.

With regard to this clone: Other DNA sequences in this sample translate to the same CDR3. The chain employs TRBV5-1 and TRBJ2-7; 7 bases are a match to TRBD1. Trimming removed 4 bases from V and 3 bases from J; junction bases left unmatched: 4. Germline loops: CDR1 SGHRS, CDR2 YFSETQ. The CDR3 runs 13 residues. Here the CDR3 reads CASSRGQNYEQYF. CDR3 DNA: TGCGCCAGCAGCAGGGGACAGAACTACGAGCAGTACTTC.

This clone has only a few counts. This chain connects TRBV28 to TRBJ2-7, with 13 bases identical to TRBD2. This CDR3 has 16 residues. The ends lost 3 bases at V and 0 bases at J; junction bases unmatched: 2. Germline V gene data show CDR1 as MDHEN and CDR2 as SYDVKM. The CDR3 reads CASSLGTSGISYEQYF. DNA for the CDR3: TGTGCCAGCAGTTTGGGGACTAGCGGGATCTCCTACGAGCAGTACTTC.

This sequence joins TRBV6-5 and TRBJ1-2; D possibly corresponds to TRBD1 (5 bases). This CDR3 is built from 15 residues. Deletions cut 2 bases from V and 7 bases from J, with 17 bases between. CDR1 is MNHEY and CDR2 is SVGAGI in the germline V gene. The CDR3 loop is CASSYNAGLALGYTF. The CDR3 nucleotides are TGTGCCAGCAGTTACAACGCAGGGCTGGCTCTTGGCTACACCTTC.

This clone has just one count. The chain uses TRBV9 and TRBJ2-4; D perhaps matches TRBD2 (5 bases). Germline assignment: CDR1 SGDLS and CDR2 YYNGEE. CDR3 length: 13 amino acids. The ends were cut back, 4 bases at V and 5 bases at J, with 10 bases in the middle. Here the CDR3 reads CASSLDGENIQYF. DNA for the CDR3: TGTGCCAGCAGCCTAGACGGGGAAAACATTCAGTACTTC.

V is TRBV5-4 and J is TRBJ2-4; TRBD2 agrees at 8 bases. CDR3 length: 15 amino acids. The V and J ends lost 0 bases and 5 bases, in that order; junction bases with no gene match: 4. Germline lookup yields CDR1 SGHNT and CDR2 YYREEE (reference sequence). The CDR3 nucleotides are TGTGCCAGCAGCTTGGGAGGTAGCGGGGAAAACATTCAGTACTTC. Its translation is CASSLGGSGENIQYF.

The CDR3 loop reads CASSSAGTPSYNEQFF. The CDR3, as DNA: TGTGCCAGCAGTTCAGCGGGAACCCCCTCCTACAATGAGCAGTTCTTC. The J gene is TRBJ2-1, the V gene TRBV28; 7 bases map to TRBD2. The J segment lost 0 bases and the V segment lost 4 bases, leaving 6 bases of the junction unmatched. Germline V gene lookup returns CDR1 MDHEN and CDR2 SYDVKM. There are 16 residues in the CDR3.

The J gene is TRBJ1-2, the V gene TRBV28; the D gene is possibly TRBD1 (5 bases). The germline V gene encodes CDR1 MDHEN and CDR2 SYDVKM. CDR3 length equals 14 residues. The V and J ends lost 3 bases and 8 bases respectively, with 16 bases between them. The CDR3 DNA reads TGTGCCAGCAGTTTTGGGGACTCACAAGGGGGCTACACCTTC. Translated: CASSFGDSQGGYTF.

This sequence joins TRBV30 and TRBJ2-7, with TRBD2 matching 8 bases. From germline, CDR1 is GTSNPN and CDR2 SVGIG (reference sequence). This CDR3 has 14 residues. With 2 bases clipped from V and 5 bases from J, the junction kept 8 bases outside the gene matches. The CDR3 DNA sequence: TGTGCCTGGAGTCGAGCGGGAGCAGTAGACGAGCAGTACTTC. Amino acid sequence: CAWSRAGAVDEQYF.

The chain combines TRBV18 with TRBJ2-1; 14 bases fit TRBD2. J was trimmed by 7 bases and V by 4 bases; bases with no gene match: 6. The CDR3 runs to 16 residues. In germline, CDR1 is KGHSH, CDR2 LQKENI. CDR3 sequence reads: CASSLGLAGVANEQFF. The CDR3 nucleotides are TGTGCCAGCTCACTGGGACTAGCGGGAGTTGCGAATGAGCAGTTCTTC.